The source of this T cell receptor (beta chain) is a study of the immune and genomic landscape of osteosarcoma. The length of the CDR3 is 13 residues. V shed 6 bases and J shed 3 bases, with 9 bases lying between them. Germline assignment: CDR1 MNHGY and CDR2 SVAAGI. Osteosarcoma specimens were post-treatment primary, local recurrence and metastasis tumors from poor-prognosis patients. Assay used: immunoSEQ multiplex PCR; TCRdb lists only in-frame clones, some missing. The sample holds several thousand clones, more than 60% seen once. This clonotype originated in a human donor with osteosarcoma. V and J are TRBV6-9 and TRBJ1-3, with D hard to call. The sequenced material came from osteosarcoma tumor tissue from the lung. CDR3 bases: TGTGCCAGCAGAGAATCCTTTGGAAACACCATATATTTT. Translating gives CASRESFGNTIYF.